This entry concerns a single T cell receptor beta chain. The antigen remains undetermined. This sample was taken from a study of radiation and T cells in renal cell carcinoma. General study results and limits: Top tumor clonotypes rose in blood 2 weeks post-radiation, then contracted.

The length of the CDR3 is 17 residues. The germline V gene encodes CDR1 LGHNA and CDR2 YSLEER. V lost 4 bases and J lost 2, with 20 bases in between. Documented time point: blood 4 weeks post-SBRT, at nephrectomy. The treatment was: 15 Gy SBRT to primary tumor, nephrectomy 4 weeks later. TCRdb keeps only in-frame clones here, not all; method: immunoSEQ multiplex PCR. The sample records around 180,000 clones, around 90% being singletons. This sequence originates from a woman in her forties or fifties with renal cell carcinoma. The sequencing here drew on blood, taken from a patient whose treatment included radiotherapy and nephrectomy. The J gene is TRBJ1-2, the V gene TRBV4-3; maybe TRBD1 (5 bases). The CDR3 reads CASSLRDFRAPNYGYTF. The CDR3 region has the DNA TGCGCCAGCAGCCTCCGGGACTTTCGAGCCCCCAACTATGGCTACACCTTC.